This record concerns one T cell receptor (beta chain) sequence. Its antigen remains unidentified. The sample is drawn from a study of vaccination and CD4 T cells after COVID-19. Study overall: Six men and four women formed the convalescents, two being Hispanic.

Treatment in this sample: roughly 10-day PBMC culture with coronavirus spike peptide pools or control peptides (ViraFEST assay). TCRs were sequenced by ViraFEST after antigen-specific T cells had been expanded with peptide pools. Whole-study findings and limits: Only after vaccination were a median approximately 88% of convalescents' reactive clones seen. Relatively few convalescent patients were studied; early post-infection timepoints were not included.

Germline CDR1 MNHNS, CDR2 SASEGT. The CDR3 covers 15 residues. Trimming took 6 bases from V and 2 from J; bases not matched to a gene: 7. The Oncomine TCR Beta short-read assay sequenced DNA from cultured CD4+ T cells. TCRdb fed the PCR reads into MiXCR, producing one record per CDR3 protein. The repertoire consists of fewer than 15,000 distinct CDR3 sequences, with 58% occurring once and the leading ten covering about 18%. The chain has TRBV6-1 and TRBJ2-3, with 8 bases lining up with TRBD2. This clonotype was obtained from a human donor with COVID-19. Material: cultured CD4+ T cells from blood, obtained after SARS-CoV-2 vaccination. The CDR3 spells CASSPRGVLTDTQYF. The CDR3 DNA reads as TGTGCCAGCAGCCCGCGGGGGGTTCTCACAGATACGCAGTATTTT.